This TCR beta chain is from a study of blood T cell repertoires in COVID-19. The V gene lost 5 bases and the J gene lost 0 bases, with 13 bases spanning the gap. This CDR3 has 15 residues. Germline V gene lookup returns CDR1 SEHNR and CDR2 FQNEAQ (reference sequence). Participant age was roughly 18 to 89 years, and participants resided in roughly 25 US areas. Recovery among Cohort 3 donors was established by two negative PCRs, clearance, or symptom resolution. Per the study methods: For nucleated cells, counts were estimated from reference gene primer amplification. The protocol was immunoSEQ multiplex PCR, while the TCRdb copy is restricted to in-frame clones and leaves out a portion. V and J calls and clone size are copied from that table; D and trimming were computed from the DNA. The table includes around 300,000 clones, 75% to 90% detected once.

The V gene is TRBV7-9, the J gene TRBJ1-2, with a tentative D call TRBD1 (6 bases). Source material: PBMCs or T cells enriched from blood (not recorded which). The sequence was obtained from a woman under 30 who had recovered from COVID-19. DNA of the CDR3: TGTGCCAGCAGCCCCAGGGGTTCACCTAACTATGGCTACACCTTC. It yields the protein CASSPRGSPNYGYTF.